One sample yielded the 14 T cell receptor beta chains listed below, sequenced in a study of Ad26.COV2.S vaccination and SARS-CoV-2 variants. Some clones are missing from TCRdb's copy, which holds only in-frame ones; the method was immunoSEQ multiplex PCR. The data hold around 350,000 clones, with just over 90% observed a single time. This specimen was peripheral blood, taken after recovery from COVID-19. These receptor sequences come from a human donor who had recovered from COVID-19.

V is TRBV11-2 and J is TRBJ2-7; tentative D call: TRBD2 (7 bases). In germline, CDR1 is SGHAT, CDR2 FQNNGV. The V end lost 5 bases, the J end lost 2 bases, and 13 bases lay between the germline ends. CDR3 size: 14 residues. The CDR3 sequence: CASSRGGGTYEQYF. In nucleotides, the CDR3 is TGTGCCAGCAGCCGAGGGGGGGGGACCTACGAGCAGTACTTC.

V and J are TRBV7-9 and TRBJ1-3; maybe TRBD1 (5 bases). Germline CDR1 is SEHNR and CDR2 is FQNEAQ (reference sequence). This CDR3 region has 17 residues. Between the trimmed V and J ends, which lost 3 bases and 1 base, there was a span of 16 bases. The chain's CDR3 is CASSFLAPDSSGNTIYF. The CDR3 region has the DNA TGTGCCAGCAGCTTTCTAGCCCCTGACAGTTCTGGAAACACCATATATTTT.

This chain uses TRBV5-4 with TRBJ1-6; 9 positions match TRBD1. Looked up from germline, CDR1 is SGHNT and CDR2 is YYREEE (reference sequence). This CDR3 is built from 15 residues. The V and J ends lost 4 bases and 6 bases, in that order; junction bases with no gene match: 5. The CDR3 sequence: CASSGGTGFNSPLHF. DNA for the CDR3: TGTGCCAGCAGCGGAGGGACAGGGTTTAATTCACCCCTCCACTTT.

This clone was detected only once. The chain joins TRBV10-3 to TRBJ1-1; D is perhaps TRBD1 (5 bases). Per germline, CDR1 ENHRY and CDR2 SYGVKD. Trimming cost V 0 bases and J 1 base, with 9 bases left between them. This CDR3 spans 15 amino acids. Here the CDR3 reads CAISESGGRNTEAFF. The CDR3 coding sequence is TGTGCCATCAGTGAGTCGGGGGGACGGAACACTGAAGCTTTCTTT.

The V and J genes are TRBV5-8 and TRBJ1-4, with a possible D match to TRBD1 (6 bases). The CDR3 is 14 residues long. CDR1 and CDR2 (germline): SGHTS, YDEGEE. Trimming took 4 bases from V and 14 from J, leaving 21 bases between them. The CDR3 here is CASSKRQVPTSLFF. In DNA, the CDR3 is TGTGCCAGCAGCAAGCGACAGGTTCCGACCTCCCTGTTTTTT.

This rearrangement joins TRBV7-9 to TRBJ2-1; 8 positions agree with TRBD2. The CDR3 is made up of 13 amino acids. Germline CDR1 SEHNR, CDR2 FQNEAQ (reference sequence). V lost 2 bases to trimming and J lost 9 bases; unmatched junction nucleotides: 3. The CDR3 region has the DNA TGTGCCAGCAGCTTACGGGGGGGCCCTGAGCAGTTCTTC. It is translated as CASSLRGGPEQFF.

V gene TRBV25-1 combines with J gene TRBJ1-5; 7 nucleotides align to TRBD1. The V gene's germline CDR1 is MGHDK and CDR2 SYGVNS. Trimming at V came to 1 base and at J to 1 base, leaving 10 bases not matched to a gene. This CDR3 spans 18 amino acids. CDR3 sequence reads: CASSEWGGTAKSNQPQHF. The CDR3 DNA follows: TGTGCCAGCAGTGAATGGGGAGGGACAGCAAAGAGCAATCAGCCCCAGCATTTT. The full variable domain, with the rest looked up from reference TRBV25-1 and TRBJ1-5, is EADIYQTPRYLVIGTGKKITLECSQTMGHDKMYWYQQDPGMELHLIHYSYGVNSTEKGDLSSESTVSRIRTEHFPLTLESARPSHTSQYLCASSEWGGTAKSNQPQHFGDGTRLSIL.

This chain uses TRBV10-3 with TRBJ1-5; the D is unclear. CDR3 length: 13 residues. Germline values: CDR1 ENHRY, CDR2 SYGVKD. V gave up 9 bases and J gave up 9 bases, with 18 bases separating them. CDR3 coding DNA: TGTGCCATATCATTTGGCAACGATGGGCCCCAGCATTTT. Its translation: CAISFGNDGPQHF.

The chain links TRBV4-3 to TRBJ1-5; 9 bases agree with TRBD1. CDR3 length: 15 amino acids. The ends lost 0 bases at V and 7 bases at J; junction bases unmatched: 4. Looked up from germline, CDR1 is LGHNA and CDR2 is YSLEER. CDR3 coding DNA: TGCGCCAGCAGCCAAGAATGGACAGGGGACCAGCCCCAGCATTTT. Residues: CASSQEWTGDQPQHF.

The chain's CDR3 is CASSGAYNEQFF. The CDR3 DNA reads TGTGCTAGTTCGGGAGCCTACAATGAGCAGTTCTTC. The chain employs TRBV12-5 and TRBJ2-1; maybe TRBD2 (6 bases). The CDR3 spans 12 residues. V was pared by 8 bases and J by 2 bases, with 7 bases between. Germline loops: CDR1 LGHNT, CDR2 FRNRAP.

V and J are TRBV9 and TRBJ1-1, with TRBD1 identical over 8 bases. The CDR3 is 16 residues long. Unmatched junction bases numbered 12, after V lost 0 bases and J lost 8 bases. Germline values: CDR1 SGDLS, CDR2 YYNGEE. The CDR3 here is CASSVAPDRDPAEAFF. CDR3 nucleotide sequence: TGTGCCAGCAGCGTAGCCCCGGACAGGGACCCTGCCGAAGCTTTCTTT.

The CDR3 sequence: CAISEEGGPETQYF. The CDR3 DNA follows: TGTGCCATCAGTGAGGAGGGGGGACCAGAGACCCAGTACTTC. The chain links TRBV10-3 to TRBJ2-5; either TRBD1 or TRBD2 may supply D (6 bases each). The germline gives CDR1 ENHRY, CDR2 SYGVKD. V was cut by 2 bases and J by 4 bases, with 11 bases left in between. The CDR3 covers 14 residues.

The V call is TRBV9, the J call TRBJ2-3; 11 positions match TRBD2. The germline gives CDR1 SGDLS, CDR2 YYNGEE. This CDR3 has 17 residues. V was clipped by 0 bases and J by 2 bases; unmatched bases: 5. In nucleotides, the CDR3 is TGTGCCAGCAGCGTAGCGGGGACTAGCGGAATCACAGATACGCAGTATTTT. Translation: CASSVAGTSGITDTQYF. Full variable domain (rest looked up from reference TRBV9 and TRBJ2-3): DSGVTQTPKHLITATGQRVTLRCSPRSGDLSVYWYQQSLDQGLQFLIQYYNGEERAKGNILERFSAQQFPDLHSELNLSSLELGDSALYFCASSVAGTSGITDTQYFGPGTRLTVL.

The rearrangement uses TRBV5-4 and TRBJ2-5; 12 bases are a match to TRBD2. The germline CDR1 and CDR2 sequences are SGHNT and YYREEE (reference sequence). Trimming took 3 bases from V and 1 from J; bases not matched to a gene: 10. CDR3 length equals 18 residues. Written as DNA, the CDR3 is TGTGCCAGCAGCTCTCCTAGCGGGGGGGCTGGTGGCCAAGAGACCCAGTACTTC. Its translation: CASSSPSGGAGGQETQYF. Full variable domain (remainder filled in from reference TRBV5-4 and TRBJ2-5): ETGVTQSPTHLIKTRGQQVTLRCSSQSGHNTVSWYQQALGQGPQFIFQYYREEENGRGNFPPRFSGLQFPNYSSELNVNALELDDSALYLCASSSPSGGAGGQETQYFGPGTRLLVL.